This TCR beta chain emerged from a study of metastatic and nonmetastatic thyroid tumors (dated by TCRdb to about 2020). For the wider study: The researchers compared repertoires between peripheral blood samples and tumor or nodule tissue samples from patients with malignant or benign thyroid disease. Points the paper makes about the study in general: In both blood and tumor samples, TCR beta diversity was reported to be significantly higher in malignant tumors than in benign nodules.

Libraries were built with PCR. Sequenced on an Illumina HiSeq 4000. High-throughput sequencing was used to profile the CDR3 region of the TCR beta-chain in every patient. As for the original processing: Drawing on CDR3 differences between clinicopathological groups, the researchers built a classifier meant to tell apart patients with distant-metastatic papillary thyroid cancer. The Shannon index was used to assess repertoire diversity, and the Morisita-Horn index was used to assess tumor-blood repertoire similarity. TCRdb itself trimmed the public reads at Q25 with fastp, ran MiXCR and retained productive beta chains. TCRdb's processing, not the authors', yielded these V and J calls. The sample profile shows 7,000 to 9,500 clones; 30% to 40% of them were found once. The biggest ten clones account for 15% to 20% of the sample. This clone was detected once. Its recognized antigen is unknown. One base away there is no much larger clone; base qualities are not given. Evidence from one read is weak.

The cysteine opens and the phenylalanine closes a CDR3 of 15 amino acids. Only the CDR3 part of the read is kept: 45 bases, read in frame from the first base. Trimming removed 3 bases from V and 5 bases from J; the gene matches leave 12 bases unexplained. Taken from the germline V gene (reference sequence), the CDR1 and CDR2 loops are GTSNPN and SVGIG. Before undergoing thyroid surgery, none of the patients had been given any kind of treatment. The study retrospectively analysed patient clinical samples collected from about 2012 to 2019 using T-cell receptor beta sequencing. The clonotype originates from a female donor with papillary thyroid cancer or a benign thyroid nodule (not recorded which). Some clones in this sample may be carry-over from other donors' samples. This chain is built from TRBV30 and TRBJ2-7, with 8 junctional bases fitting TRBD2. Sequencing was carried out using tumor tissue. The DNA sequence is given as TGTGCCTGGAGCGTCAAAACGGGAGGGTGGAACGAGCAGTACTTC. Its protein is CAWSVKTGGWNEQYF.